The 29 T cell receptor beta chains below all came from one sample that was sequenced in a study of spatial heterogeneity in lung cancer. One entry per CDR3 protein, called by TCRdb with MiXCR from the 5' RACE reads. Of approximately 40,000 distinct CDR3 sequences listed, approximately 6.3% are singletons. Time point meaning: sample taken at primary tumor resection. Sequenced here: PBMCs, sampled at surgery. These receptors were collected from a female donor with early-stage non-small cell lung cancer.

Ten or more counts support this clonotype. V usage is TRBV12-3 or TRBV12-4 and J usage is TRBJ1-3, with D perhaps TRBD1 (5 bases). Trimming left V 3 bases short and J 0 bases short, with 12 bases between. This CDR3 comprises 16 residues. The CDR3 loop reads CASSFGRQSSGNTIYF. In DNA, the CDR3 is TGTGCCAGCAGTTTTGGAAGACAGTCCTCTGGAAACACCATATATTTT.

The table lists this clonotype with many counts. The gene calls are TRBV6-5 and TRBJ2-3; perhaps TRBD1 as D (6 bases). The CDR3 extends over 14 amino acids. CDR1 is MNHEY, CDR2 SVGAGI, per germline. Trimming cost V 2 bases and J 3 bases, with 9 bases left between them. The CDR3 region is CASSYTGTTDTQYF. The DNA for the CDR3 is TGTGCCAGCAGTTACACCGGGACAACAGATACGCAGTATTTT.

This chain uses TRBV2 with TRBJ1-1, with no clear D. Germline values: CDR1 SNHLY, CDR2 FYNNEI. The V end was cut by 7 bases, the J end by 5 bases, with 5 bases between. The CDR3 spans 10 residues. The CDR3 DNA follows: TGTGCCAGCATAAGTACTGAAGCTTTCTTT. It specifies CASISTEAFF.

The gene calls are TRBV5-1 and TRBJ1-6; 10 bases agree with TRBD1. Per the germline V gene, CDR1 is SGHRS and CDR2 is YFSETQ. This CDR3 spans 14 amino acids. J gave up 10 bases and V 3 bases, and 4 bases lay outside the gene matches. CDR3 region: CASSYGQGESPLHF. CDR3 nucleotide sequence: TGCGCCAGCAGCTACGGACAGGGGGAATCACCCCTCCACTTT.

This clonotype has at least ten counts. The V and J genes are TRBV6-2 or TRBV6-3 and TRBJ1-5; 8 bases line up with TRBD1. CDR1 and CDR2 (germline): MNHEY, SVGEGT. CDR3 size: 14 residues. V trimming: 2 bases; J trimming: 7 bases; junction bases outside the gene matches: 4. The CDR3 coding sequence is TGTGCCAGCAGTTACCCGGCAGGGGGCCAGCCCCAGCATTTT. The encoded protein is CASSYPAGGQPQHF.

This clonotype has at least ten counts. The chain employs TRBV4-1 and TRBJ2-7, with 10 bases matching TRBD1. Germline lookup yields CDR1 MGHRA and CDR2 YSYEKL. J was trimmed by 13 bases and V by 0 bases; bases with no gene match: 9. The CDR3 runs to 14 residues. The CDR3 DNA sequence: TGCGCCAGCAGCCAAGATCTTGGTCGGGACAGGGGATACTTC. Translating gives CASSQDLGRDRGYF.

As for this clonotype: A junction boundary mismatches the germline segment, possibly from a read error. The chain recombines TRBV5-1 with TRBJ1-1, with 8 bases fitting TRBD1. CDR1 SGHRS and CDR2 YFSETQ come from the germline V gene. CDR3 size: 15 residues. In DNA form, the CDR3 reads TGCGCCATCAGCTTGGTTCAGGGGGCAGCCACTGAAGCTTTCTTT. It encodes CAISLVQGAATEAFF.

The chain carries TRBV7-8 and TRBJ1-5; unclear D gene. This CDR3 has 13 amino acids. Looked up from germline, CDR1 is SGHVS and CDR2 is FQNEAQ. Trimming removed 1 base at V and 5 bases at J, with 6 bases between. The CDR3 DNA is TGTGCCAGCAGCTTAGAACGGGATCAGCCCCAGCATTTT. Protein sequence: CASSLERDQPQHF. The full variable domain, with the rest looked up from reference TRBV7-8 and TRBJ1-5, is GAGVSQSPRYKVAKRGQDVALRCDPISGHVSLFWYQQALGQGPEFLTYFQNEAQLDKSGLPSDRFFAERPEGSVSTLKIQRTQQEDSAVYLCASSLERDQPQHFGDGTRLSIL.

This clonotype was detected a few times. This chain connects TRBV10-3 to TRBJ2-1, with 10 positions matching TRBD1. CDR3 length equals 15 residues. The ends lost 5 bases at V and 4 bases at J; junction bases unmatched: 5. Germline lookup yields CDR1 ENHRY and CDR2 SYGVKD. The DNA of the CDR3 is TGTGCCATCAGTCGGGACAGGGGAGGGTACAATGAGCAGTTCTTC. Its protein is CAISRDRGGYNEQFF.

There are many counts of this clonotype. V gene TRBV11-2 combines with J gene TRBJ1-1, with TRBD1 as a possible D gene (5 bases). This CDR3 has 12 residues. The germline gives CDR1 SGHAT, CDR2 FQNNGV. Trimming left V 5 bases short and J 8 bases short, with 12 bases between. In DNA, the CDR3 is TGTGCCAGCAGCCCCAGGGTTGGAGAAGCTTTCTTT. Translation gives CASSPRVGEAFF.

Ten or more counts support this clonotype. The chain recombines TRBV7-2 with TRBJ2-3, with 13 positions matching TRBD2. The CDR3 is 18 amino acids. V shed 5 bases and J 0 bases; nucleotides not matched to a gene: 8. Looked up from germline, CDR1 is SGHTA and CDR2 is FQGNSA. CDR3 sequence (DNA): TGTGCCAGCAGCCCTAGGACTAGCGGGGGTGCTAGCACAGATACGCAGTATTTT. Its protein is CASSPRTSGGASTDTQYF.

As DNA, the CDR3 is TGCGCCAGCAGCTCCGACATAGGGCAGTTCTTC. It translates to CASSSDIGQFF. This chain links TRBV5-1 with TRBJ2-1; no reliable D call. Germline CDR1 and CDR2: SGHRS and YFSETQ. Trimming removed 3 bases at V and 12 bases at J, with 10 bases between. This CDR3 contains 11 residues.

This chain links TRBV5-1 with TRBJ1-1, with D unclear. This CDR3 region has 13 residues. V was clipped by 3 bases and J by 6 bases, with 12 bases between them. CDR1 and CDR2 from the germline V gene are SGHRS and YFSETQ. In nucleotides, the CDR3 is TGCGCCAGCAGCTATAGTGGTAATGCTGAAGCTTTCTTT. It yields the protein CASSYSGNAEAFF.

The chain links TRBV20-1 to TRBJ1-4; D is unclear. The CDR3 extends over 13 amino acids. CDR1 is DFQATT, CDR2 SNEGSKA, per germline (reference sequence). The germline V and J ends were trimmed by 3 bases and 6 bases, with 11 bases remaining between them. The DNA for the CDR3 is TGCAGTGCTAGGGCGGCCGAACATGAAAAACTGTTTTTT. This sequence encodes CSARAAEHEKLFF.

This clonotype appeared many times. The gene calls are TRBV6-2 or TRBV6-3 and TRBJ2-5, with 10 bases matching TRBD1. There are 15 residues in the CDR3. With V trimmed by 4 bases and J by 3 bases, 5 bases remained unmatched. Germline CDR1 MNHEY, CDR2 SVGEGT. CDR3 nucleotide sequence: TGTGCCAGCAGTTCCGGGACAGGGGTAGAAGAGACCCAGTACTTC. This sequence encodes CASSSGTGVEETQYF.

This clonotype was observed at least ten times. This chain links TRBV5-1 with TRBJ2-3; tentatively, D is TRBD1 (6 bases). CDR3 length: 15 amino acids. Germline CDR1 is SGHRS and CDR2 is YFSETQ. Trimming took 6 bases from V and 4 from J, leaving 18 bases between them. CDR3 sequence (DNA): TGCGCCAGCATCGGGCAGGGGTCTGCCGCAGATACGCAGTATTTT. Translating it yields CASIGQGSAADTQYF. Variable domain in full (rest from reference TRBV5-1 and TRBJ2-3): KAGVTQTPRYLIKTRGQQVTLSCSPISGHRSVSWYQQTPGQGLQFLFEYFSETQRNKGNFPGRFSGRQFSNSRSEMNVSTLELGDSALYLCASIGQGSAADTQYFGPGTRLTVL.

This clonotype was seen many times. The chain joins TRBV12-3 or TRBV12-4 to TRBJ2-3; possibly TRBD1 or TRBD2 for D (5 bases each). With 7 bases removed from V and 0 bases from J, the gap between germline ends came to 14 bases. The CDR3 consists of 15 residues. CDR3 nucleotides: TGTGCCAGCACGAGGGGTGCTTCTAGCACAGATACGCAGTATTTT. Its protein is CASTRGASSTDTQYF.

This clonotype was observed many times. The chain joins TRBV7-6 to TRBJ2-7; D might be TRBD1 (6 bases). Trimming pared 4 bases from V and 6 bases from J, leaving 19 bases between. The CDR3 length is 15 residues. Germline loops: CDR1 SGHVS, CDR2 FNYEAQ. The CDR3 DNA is TGTGCCAGCAGCTCGACTGAGGGGGTGCCCTTCGAGCAGTACTTC. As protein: CASSSTEGVPFEQYF.

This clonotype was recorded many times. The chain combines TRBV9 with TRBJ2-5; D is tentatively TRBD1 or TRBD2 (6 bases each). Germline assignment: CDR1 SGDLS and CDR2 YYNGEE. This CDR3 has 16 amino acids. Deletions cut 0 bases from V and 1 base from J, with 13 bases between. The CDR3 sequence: CASSVEEGGPQETQYF. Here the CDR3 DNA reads TGTGCCAGCAGCGTAGAAGAGGGGGGTCCCCAAGAGACCCAGTACTTC.

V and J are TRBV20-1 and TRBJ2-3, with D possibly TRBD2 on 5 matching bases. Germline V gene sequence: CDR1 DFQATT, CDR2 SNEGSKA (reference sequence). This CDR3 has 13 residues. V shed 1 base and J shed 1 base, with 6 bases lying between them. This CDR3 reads CSARGTRTDTQYF. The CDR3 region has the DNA TGCAGTGCTAGAGGGACTCGCACAGATACGCAGTATTTT.

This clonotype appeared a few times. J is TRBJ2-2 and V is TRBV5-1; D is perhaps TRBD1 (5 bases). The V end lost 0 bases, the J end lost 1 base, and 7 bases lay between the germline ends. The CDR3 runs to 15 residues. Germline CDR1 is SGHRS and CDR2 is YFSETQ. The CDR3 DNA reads TGCGCCAGCAGCTTGGCTCAGGGGAACACCGGGGAGCTGTTTTTT. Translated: CASSLAQGNTGELFF.

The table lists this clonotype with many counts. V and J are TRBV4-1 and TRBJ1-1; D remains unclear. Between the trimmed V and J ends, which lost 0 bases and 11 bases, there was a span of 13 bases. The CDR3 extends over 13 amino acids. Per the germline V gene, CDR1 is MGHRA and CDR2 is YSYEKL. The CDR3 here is CASSQEGSQRAFF. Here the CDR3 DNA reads TGCGCCAGCAGCCAAGAAGGGAGCCAGCGGGCTTTCTTT.

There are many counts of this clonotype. CDR3: CASSFGTATNEKLFF. CDR3 bases: TGCGCCAGCAGCTTTGGGACAGCAACTAATGAAAAACTGTTTTTT. The chain couples TRBV5-1 to TRBJ1-4, with 7 bases identical to TRBD1. V was clipped by 2 bases and J by 0 bases; unmatched bases: 1. Germline CDR1 and CDR2: SGHRS and YFSETQ. CDR3 length: 15 residues.

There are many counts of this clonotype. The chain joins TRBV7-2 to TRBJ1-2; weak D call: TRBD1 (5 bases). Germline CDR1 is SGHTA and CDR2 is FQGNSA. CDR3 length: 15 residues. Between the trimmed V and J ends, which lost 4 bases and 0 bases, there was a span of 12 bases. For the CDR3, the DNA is TGTGCCAGCAGCTCTTCATGGGGCGCTAACTATGGCTACACCTTC. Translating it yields CASSSSWGANYGYTF.

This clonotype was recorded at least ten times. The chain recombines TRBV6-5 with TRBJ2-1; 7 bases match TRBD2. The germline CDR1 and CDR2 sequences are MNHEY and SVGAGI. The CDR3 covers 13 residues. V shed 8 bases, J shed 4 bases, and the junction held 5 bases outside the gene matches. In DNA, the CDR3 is TGTGCCAGCCATAGGGACTATTACAATGAGCAGTTCTTC. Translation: CASHRDYYNEQFF.

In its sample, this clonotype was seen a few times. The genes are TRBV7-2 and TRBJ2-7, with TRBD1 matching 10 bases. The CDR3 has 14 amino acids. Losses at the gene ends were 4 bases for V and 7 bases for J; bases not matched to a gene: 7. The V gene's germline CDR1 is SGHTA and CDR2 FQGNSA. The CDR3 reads CASSSRTGGQEQYF. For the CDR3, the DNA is TGTGCCAGCAGCTCCCGGACAGGGGGTCAAGAGCAGTACTTC.

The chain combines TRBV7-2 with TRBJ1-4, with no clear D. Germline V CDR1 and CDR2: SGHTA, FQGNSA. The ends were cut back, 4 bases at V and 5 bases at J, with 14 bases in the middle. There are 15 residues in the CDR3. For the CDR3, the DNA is TGTGCCAGCAGCTCCCTCGGCCAGGAGAATGAAAAACTGTTTTTT. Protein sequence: CASSSLGQENEKLFF.

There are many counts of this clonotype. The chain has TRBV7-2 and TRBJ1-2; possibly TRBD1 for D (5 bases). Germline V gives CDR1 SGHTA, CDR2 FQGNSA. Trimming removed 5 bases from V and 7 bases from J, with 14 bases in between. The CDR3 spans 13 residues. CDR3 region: CASSPPGFSGYTF. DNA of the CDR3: TGTGCCAGCAGCCCACCAGGGTTTAGTGGCTACACCTTC.

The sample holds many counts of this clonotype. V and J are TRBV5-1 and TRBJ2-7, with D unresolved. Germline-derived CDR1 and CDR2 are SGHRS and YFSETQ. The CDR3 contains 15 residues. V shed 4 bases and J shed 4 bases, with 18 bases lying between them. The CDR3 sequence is CASSPLYGPRYEQYF. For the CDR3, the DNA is TGCGCCAGCAGCCCGTTGTACGGGCCACGGTACGAGCAGTACTTC.